This TCR beta chain was obtained from a study of blood T cell repertoires in COVID-19. The germline V and J ends were trimmed by 2 bases and 2 bases, with 3 bases remaining between them. The CDR3 is made up of 12 amino acids. Germline loops: CDR1 SGHNT, CDR2 YYREEE (reference sequence). Assay: immunoSEQ multiplex PCR; the TCRdb copy retains only in-frame clones and omits some. The sample includes around 260,000 clones, approximately 87% of them seen just once. What was sequenced was peripheral blood. This rearrangement joins TRBV5-4 to TRBJ2-3; no clear D gene. The origin of this receptor is a woman in her thirties or forties who had recovered from COVID-19. In DNA form, the CDR3 reads TGTGCCAGCAGCTTTCACACAGATACGCAGTATTTT. Protein: CASSFHTDTQYF.